A single sample is the source of the 20 T cell receptor beta chains below, sequenced in a study of blood T cell repertoires in COVID-19. Clones were sequenced by immunoSEQ multiplex PCR, and TCRdb holds only the in-frame ones, with some missing. The sample lists about 150,000 clones; about three quarters were seen once. Sequenced input: peripheral blood. These receptors were taken from a man older than 75 with acute or convalescent COVID-19.

This clone has at least ten counts. The rearrangement uses TRBV6-2 or TRBV6-3 and TRBJ1-5; no reliable D call. The CDR3 is 19 residues long. Trimming removed 0 bases from V and 0 bases from J, with 18 bases in between. CDR1 is MNHEY, CDR2 SVGEGT, per germline. CDR3 bases: TGTGCCAGCAGTTACTCCCTCCGGGTCTACGGGAATAGCAATCAGCCCCAGCATTTT. Encoded protein: CASSYSLRVYGNSNQPQHF.

The chain couples TRBV12-3 or TRBV12-4 to TRBJ1-1, with 8 bases that match TRBD1. J was trimmed by 11 bases and V by 7 bases; bases with no gene match: 9. CDR3 length: 12 amino acids. CDR3 coding DNA: TGTGCCAGCACCCGTCAGGGGGCGAAGGCTTTCTTT. The encoded protein is CASTRQGAKAFF.

This clone was observed a few times. The chain recombines TRBV5-1 with TRBJ2-5; D possibly corresponds to TRBD2 (7 bases). V dropped 4 bases and J dropped 1 base, with 20 bases sitting between them. This CDR3 region has 17 residues. Per the germline V gene, CDR1 is SGHRS and CDR2 is YFSETQ. CDR3 residues: CASSSEGGAVAQETQYF. In DNA, the CDR3 is TGCGCCAGCAGCAGTGAAGGGGGGGCGGTAGCCCAAGAGACCCAGTACTTC.

V is TRBV19 and J is TRBJ1-4; D remains ambiguous. Trimming took off 3 bases at V and 7 bases at J, with 9 bases between the two ends. Germline V lookup: CDR1 LNHDA, CDR2 SQIVND (reference sequence). The CDR3 is made up of 13 amino acids. The DNA for the CDR3 is TGTGCCAGTAGTATCGATCAGATTGAAAAACTGTTTTTT. Translating it yields CASSIDQIEKLFF.

V usage is TRBV3-1 (or the pseudogene TRBV3-2) and J usage is TRBJ1-5; tentatively, D is TRBD1 (5 bases). CDR3 length: 16 amino acids. The germline gives CDR1 LGHDT, CDR2 YNNKEL (reference sequence). The V end lost 2 bases, the J end lost 7 bases, and 18 bases lay between the germline ends. CDR3 in amino acids: CASSQKGGGTGQPQHF. CDR3 bases: TGTGCCAGCAGCCAAAAAGGTGGAGGGACGGGGCAGCCCCAGCATTTT.

CDR3 region: CASSSETGWVSTEAFF. The DNA of the CDR3 is TGTGCCAGCAGCTCAGAGACAGGTTGGGTCAGCACTGAAGCTTTCTTT. The rearrangement links TRBV7-8 to TRBJ1-1, with a possible D match to TRBD1 (6 bases). V lost 4 bases and J 4 bases, leaving 19 bases between the germline ends. The germline CDR1 and CDR2 sequences are SGHVS and FQNEAQ. The CDR3 extends over 16 amino acids.

This clone was counted only a few times. This chain uses TRBV19 with TRBJ2-7; 9 bases are a match to TRBD1. The germline CDR1 and CDR2 sequences are LNHDA and SQIVND (reference sequence). V shed 6 bases, J shed 3 bases, and the junction held 9 bases outside the gene matches. This CDR3 has 15 residues. The chain's CDR3 is CASSPLTGGNYEQYF. The CDR3, as DNA: TGTGCCAGTAGCCCTTTGACAGGGGGGAACTACGAGCAGTACTTC.

The genes are TRBV30 and TRBJ1-2; D perhaps matches TRBD1 (5 bases). The CDR3 loop spans 12 amino acids. Trimming shortened V by 2 bases and J by 6 bases, and 10 bases separated the two germline ends. Per the germline V gene, CDR1 is GTSNPN and CDR2 is SVGIG (reference sequence). In DNA form, the CDR3 reads TGTGCCTGGAGTCTCACGGGGGATGGCTACACCTTC. Translation: CAWSLTGDGYTF.

This clone was observed a few times. The chain combines TRBV5-1 with TRBJ2-7; 7 bases align to TRBD2. This CDR3 is built from 14 residues. The germline V gene encodes CDR1 SGHRS and CDR2 YFSETQ. Trimming cost V 7 bases and J 5 bases; bases outside gene matches: 12. The CDR3 DNA reads TGCGCCAGCCCCCTAGGGAGGGTCCTTGACGAGCAGTACGTC. It codes for CASPLGRVLDEQYV.

This rearrangement joins TRBV15 to TRBJ2-7; weak D call: TRBD2 (5 bases). The germline V gene encodes CDR1 LNHNV and CDR2 YYDKDF (reference sequence). The CDR3 has 15 amino acids. V gave up 0 bases and J gave up 3 bases, with 12 bases separating them. Here the CDR3 reads CATSRDRGGVYEQYV. In DNA form, the CDR3 reads TGTGCCACCAGCAGAGATCGGGGTGGGGTCTACGAGCAGTACGTC.

A single count supports this clone. The V call is TRBV10-3, the J call TRBJ1-1; D not resolved. This CDR3 region has 14 residues. Germline CDR1 reads ENHRY; CDR2 reads SYGVKD. The V end lost 5 bases, the J end lost 6 bases, and 16 bases lay between the germline ends. CDR3 coding DNA: TGTGCCATCAGTCCCTCCGGGGAAGGCGCTGAAGCTTTCTTT. Its translation: CAISPSGEGAEAFF.

The rearrangement links TRBV6-6 to TRBJ2-7; TRBD1 matches 7 bases. Per the germline V gene, CDR1 is MNHNY and CDR2 is SVGAGI (reference sequence). V trimming: 5 bases; J trimming: 3 bases; junction bases outside the gene matches: 7. The CDR3 is 14 residues long. The DNA of the CDR3 is TGTGCCAGCAGTGCCGGGACAGACATCTACGAGCAGTACGTC. Translating gives CASSAGTDIYEQYV.

V gene TRBV5-1 combines with J gene TRBJ2-3; 12 bases line up with TRBD1. Looked up from germline, CDR1 is SGHRS and CDR2 is YFSETQ. The CDR3 covers 19 residues. J lost 5 bases, V lost 2 bases, and 15 bases had no gene match. CDR3 amino acids: CASSLSGTGGRGVEDTQYF. The CDR3 DNA follows: TGCGCCAGCAGCTTAAGCGGGACAGGGGGCCGTGGGGTCGAAGATACGCAGTATTTT.

The chain recombines TRBV19 with TRBJ1-6, with 7 nucleotides matching TRBD1. Germline lookup yields CDR1 LNHDA and CDR2 SQIVND (reference sequence). The ends lost 6 bases at V and 9 bases at J; junction bases unmatched: 8. The CDR3 has 14 amino acids. This chain's CDR3 is CASSQLRDSSPLHF. The CDR3 nucleotides are TGTGCCAGTAGCCAGCTTCGGGACAGTTCACCCCTCCACTTT.

This clone turned up a few times. This sequence joins TRBV7-2 and TRBJ1-1, with D possibly TRBD1 on 5 matching bases. CDR3 length equals 13 residues. The V gene lost 5 bases and the J gene lost 2 bases, with 9 bases spanning the gap. Germline-derived CDR1 and CDR2 are SGHTA and FQGNSA. In DNA form, the CDR3 reads TGTGCCAGCAGCACAGGACCCAACACTGAAGCTTTCTTT. As protein: CASSTGPNTEAFF.

This clone has just one count. The genes are TRBV27 and TRBJ2-4, with TRBD2 matching over 11 bases. The CDR3 length is 16 residues. Germline lookup yields CDR1 MNHEY and CDR2 SMNVEV (reference sequence). V was clipped by 5 bases and J by 7 bases; unmatched bases: 10. CDR3 bases: TGTGCCAGCAGTCCCCTCACTAGCGGGGGCACGAACATTCAGTACTTC. Amino acid sequence: CASSPLTSGGTNIQYF.

The V call is TRBV6-6, the J call TRBJ2-3; TRBD2 is a possible D gene (6 bases). The V end lost 7 bases, the J end lost 3 bases, and 14 bases lay between the germline ends. The CDR3 spans 14 residues. Germline CDR1 is MNHNY and CDR2 is SVGAGI (reference sequence). CDR3 loop: CASTQRGMTDTQYF. CDR3 in DNA: TGTGCCAGCACTCAGCGCGGGATGACAGATACGCAGTATTTT.

This clone was found a few times. The V gene is TRBV11-3, the J gene TRBJ2-2; tentative D call: TRBD1 (6 bases). The CDR3 totals 16 residues. The V end was cut by 0 bases, the J end by 4 bases, with 12 bases between. CDR1 SGHNT and CDR2 YENEEA come from the germline V gene. CDR3 protein: CASSLESSRGTGELFF. In DNA form, the CDR3 reads TGTGCCAGCAGCTTAGAGTCTAGCAGGGGCACCGGGGAGCTGTTTTTT.

This sequence joins TRBV5-1 and TRBJ1-1, with TRBD1 matching over 9 bases. The CDR3 has 13 amino acids. Germline V gives CDR1 SGHRS, CDR2 YFSETQ. The ends lost 4 bases at V and 5 bases at J; junction bases unmatched: 3. The CDR3 sequence is CASSLQGATEAFF. In nucleotides, the CDR3 is TGCGCCAGCAGCCTACAGGGGGCTACTGAAGCTTTCTTT.

The table lists this clone with a count of one. This chain uses TRBV21-1 with TRBJ1-5. TRBV21-1 is a documented pseudogene. The CDR3 sequence is 15 residues long. The CDR3 DNA sequence: TGTGCCAGCAGCAATTATGAGGGTCCAAATCAGCCCCAGCATTTT. Amino acid sequence: CASSNYEGPNQPQHF.